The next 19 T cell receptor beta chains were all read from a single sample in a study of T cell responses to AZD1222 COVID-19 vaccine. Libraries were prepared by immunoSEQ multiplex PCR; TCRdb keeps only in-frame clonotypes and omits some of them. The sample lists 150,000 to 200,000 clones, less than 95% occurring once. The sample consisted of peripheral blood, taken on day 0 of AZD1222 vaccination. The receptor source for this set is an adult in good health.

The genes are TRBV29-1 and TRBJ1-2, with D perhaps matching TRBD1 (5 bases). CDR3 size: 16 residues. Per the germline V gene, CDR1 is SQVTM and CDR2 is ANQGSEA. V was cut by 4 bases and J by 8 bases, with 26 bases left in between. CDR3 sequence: CSVAGGGRRSRKGYTF. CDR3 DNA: TGCAGCGTTGCGGGGGGAGGGCGAAGGTCGAGGAAGGGCTACACCTTC.

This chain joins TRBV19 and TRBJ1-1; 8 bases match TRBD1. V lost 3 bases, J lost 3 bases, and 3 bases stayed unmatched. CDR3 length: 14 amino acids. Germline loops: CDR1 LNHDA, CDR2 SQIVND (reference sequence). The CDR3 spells CASSITGGDTEAFF. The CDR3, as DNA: TGTGCCAGTAGTATTACAGGGGGGGACACTGAAGCTTTCTTT.

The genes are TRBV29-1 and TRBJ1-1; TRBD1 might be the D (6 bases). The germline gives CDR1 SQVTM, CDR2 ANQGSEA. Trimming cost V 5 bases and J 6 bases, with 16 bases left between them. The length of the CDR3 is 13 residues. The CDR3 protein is CSVSGGSSPEAFF. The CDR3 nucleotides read TGCAGCGTTTCGGGGGGCTCGTCCCCTGAAGCTTTCTTT.

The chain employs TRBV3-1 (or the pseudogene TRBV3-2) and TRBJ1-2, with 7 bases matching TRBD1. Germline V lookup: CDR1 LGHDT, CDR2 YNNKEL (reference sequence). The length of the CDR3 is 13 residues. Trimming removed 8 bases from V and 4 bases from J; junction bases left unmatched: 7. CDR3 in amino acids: CASGEGAGYGYTF. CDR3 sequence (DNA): TGTGCCAGCGGTGAGGGGGCAGGCTATGGCTACACCTTC.

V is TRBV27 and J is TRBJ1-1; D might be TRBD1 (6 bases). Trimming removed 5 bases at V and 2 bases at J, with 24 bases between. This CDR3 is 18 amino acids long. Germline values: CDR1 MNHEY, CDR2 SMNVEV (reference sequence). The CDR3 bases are TGTGCCAGCAGTCCCATATACCCCGGACAGTATTTTAACACTGAAGCTTTCTTT. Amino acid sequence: CASSPIYPGQYFNTEAFF.

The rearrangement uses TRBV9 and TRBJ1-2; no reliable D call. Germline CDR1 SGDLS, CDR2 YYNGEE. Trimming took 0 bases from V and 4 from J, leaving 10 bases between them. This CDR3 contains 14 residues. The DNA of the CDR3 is TGTGCCAGCAGCGTAGAGGAGGGCTCCTATGGCTACACCTTC. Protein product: CASSVEEGSYGYTF.

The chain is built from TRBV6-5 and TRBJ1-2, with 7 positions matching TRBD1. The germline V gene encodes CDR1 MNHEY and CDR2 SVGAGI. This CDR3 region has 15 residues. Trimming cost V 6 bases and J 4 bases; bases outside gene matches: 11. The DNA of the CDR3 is TGTGCCAGCAGCCCCGGGGACAGTCTAAGCTATGGCTACACCTTC. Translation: CASSPGDSLSYGYTF.

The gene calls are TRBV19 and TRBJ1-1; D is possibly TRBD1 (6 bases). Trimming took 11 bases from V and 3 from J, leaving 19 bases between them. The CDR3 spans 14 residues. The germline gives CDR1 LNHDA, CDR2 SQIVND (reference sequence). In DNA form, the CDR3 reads TGTGCCGCCTATCCATCAACAGGGTACACTGAAGCTTTCTTT. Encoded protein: CAAYPSTGYTEAFF.

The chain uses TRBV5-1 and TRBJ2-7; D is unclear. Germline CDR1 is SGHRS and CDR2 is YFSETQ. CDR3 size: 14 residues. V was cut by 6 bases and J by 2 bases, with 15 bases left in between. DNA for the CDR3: TGCGCCAGCACCCCACGGATTCCTCCCTACGAGCAGTACTTC. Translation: CASTPRIPPYEQYF.

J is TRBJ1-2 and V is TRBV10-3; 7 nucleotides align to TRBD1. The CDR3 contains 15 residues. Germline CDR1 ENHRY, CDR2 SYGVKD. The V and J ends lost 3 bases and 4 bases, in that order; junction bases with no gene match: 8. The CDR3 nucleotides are TGTGCCATCAGTGAACCCGACAGGGCCCTCTATGGCTACACCTTC. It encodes CAISEPDRALYGYTF.

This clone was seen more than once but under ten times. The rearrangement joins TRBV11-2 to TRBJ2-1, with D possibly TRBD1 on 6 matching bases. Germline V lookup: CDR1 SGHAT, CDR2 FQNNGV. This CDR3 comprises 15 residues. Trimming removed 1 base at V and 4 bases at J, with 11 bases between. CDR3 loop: CASSLGDRNYNEQFF. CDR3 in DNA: TGTGCCAGCAGCTTAGGAGACAGGAATTACAATGAGCAGTTCTTC.

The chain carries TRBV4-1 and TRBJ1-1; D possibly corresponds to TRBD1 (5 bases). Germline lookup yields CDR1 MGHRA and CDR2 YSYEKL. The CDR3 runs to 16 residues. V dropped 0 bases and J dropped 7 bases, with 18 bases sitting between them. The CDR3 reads CASSQDRGTQRGEAFF. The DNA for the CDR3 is TGCGCCAGCAGCCAAGATCGGGGCACGCAGAGGGGTGAAGCTTTCTTT.

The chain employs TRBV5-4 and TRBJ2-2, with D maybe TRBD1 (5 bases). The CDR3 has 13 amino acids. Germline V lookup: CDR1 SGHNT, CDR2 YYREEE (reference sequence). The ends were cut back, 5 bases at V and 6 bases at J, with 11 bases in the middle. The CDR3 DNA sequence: TGTGCCAGCAGACCCCAGGGATCCGGGGAGCTGTTTTTT. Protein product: CASRPQGSGELFF.

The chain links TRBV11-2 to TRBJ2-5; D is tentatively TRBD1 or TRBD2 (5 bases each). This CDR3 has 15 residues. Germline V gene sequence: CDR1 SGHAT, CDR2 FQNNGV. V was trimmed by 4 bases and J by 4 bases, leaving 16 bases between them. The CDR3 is CASSSRGQRGETQYF. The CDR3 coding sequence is TGTGCCAGCAGCTCCAGAGGTCAGAGGGGAGAGACCCAGTACTTC.

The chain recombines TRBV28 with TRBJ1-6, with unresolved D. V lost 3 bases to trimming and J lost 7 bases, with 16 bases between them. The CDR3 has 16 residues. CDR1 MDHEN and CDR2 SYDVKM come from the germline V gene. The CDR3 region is CASSFRQEVRNSPLHF. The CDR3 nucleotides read TGTGCCAGCAGTTTTAGGCAGGAGGTACGGAATTCACCCCTCCACTTT.

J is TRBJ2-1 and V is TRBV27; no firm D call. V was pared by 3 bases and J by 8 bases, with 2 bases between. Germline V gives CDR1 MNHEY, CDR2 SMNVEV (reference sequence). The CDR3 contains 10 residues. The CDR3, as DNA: TGTGCCAGCAGTTTTCATGAGCAGTTCTTC. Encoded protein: CASSFHEQFF.

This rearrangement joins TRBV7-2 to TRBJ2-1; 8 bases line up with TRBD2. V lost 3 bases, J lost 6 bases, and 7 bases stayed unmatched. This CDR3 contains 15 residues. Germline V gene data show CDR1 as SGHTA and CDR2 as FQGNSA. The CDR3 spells CASSLVAGQGNEQFF. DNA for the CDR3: TGTGCCAGCAGCTTGGTAGCGGGGCAGGGCAATGAGCAGTTCTTC.

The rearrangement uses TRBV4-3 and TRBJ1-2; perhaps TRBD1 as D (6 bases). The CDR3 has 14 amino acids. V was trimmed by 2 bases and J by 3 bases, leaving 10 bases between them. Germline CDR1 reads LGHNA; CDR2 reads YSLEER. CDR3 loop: CASSQNEGDYGYTF. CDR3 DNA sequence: TGCGCCAGCAGCCAAAACGAGGGGGACTATGGCTACACCTTC.

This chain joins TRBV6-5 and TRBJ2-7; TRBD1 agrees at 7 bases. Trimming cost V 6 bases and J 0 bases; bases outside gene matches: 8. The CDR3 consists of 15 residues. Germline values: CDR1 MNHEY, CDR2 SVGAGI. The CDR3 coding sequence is TGTGCCAGCAGATTTACCCAGGGGGACTCCTACGAGCAGTACTTC. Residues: CASRFTQGDSYEQYF.